This TCR beta chain was obtained from a study of identical twins. TCRdb reprocessed the 5' RACE reads with MiXCR, giving one entry per CDR3 protein. Of some 590,000 distinct CDR3 sequences in the sample, 9.5% to 10% are singletons; the top ten hold under 3.5%. The CDR3 sequence is 13 residues long. On this clonotype: The junction departs from the called germline gene at one end, perhaps through a read error.

This same sample was also taken into another study, of yellow fever vaccine responses in identical twins.

Sequences were obtained from PBMCs. The sequence was collected from a woman aged 18-29 years in good health. J is TRBJ2-7 and V is TRBV12-3 or TRBV12-4; TRBD2 aligns across 8 bases. This CDR3 is CASSLGGGYDQYF. CDR3 DNA sequence: TGTGCCAGCAGTTTAGGCGGGGGGTACGATCAGTACTTC.